The sequence of this T cell receptor beta chain was determined in a study of response to subunit inactivated influenza vaccine. Findings and limits, study-wide: There was a suggestion from the authors that each seasonal influenza vaccination recruits few new T cells.

TCRdb re-analysed the RT-PCR reads in MiXCR, keeping a single row per CDR3 protein. The sample has more than 400,000 distinct CDR3 sequences, more than 7% seen once. The table lists this clonotype with a few counts. As yet, its antigen is unknown. Trimming pared 2 bases from V and 6 bases from J, leaving 5 bases between. This CDR3 spans 12 amino acids. CDR1 is MNHEY and CDR2 is SVGEGT in the germline V gene. The V gene is TRBV6-2 or TRBV6-3, the J gene TRBJ1-5; D call uncertain. This clonotype originated in a man between 50 and 75 years old who received an inactivated influenza vaccine. The specimen was PBMCs from blood, collected around 25 months after vaccination. As DNA, the CDR3 is TGTGCCAGCAGTTACGCCGGTCAGCCCCAGCATTTT. Translation gives CASSYAGQPQHF.